This T cell receptor (beta chain) was obtained from a study of CD8+ T cells in alopecia areata. Study context: Twice a day, 5 to 10 mg of oral tofacitinib was administered to treated patients.

Reverse transcribed after extraction, RNA yielded cDNA as the sequencing template. Some clones are missing from TCRdb's copy, which holds only in-frame ones; the method was immunoSEQ multiplex PCR. The data show more than 200,000 clones, with less than 65% seen just once and more than 3.5% held by the top ten. The sample's treatment: oral pan-JAK inhibitor, 5-10 mg twice daily. Note on this clone: Its antigen is still unknown.

After removal of 0 bases from V and 4 bases from J, the junction contained 5 bases not matched to a gene. Germline V gene sequence: CDR1 SGHAT, CDR2 FQNNGV. The CDR3 extends over 17 amino acids. Study results and caveats: Many expanded lesional clones remained in scalp and blood on tofacitinib. Researchers report lesional scalp, most notably alopecia totalis/universalis, outstripped normal scalp in clonality.

This sequence was found in a human donor with alopecia areata. The chain links TRBV11-2 to TRBJ2-3, with TRBD2 matching over 12 bases. Sequences were derived from CD4+ T cells sorted from blood, sampled at week 4, from a patient treated with tofacitinib. CDR3 sequence reads: CASSLELTSGGPDTQYF. The CDR3 nucleotides are TGTGCCAGCAGCTTAGAGCTAACTAGCGGGGGGCCAGATACGCAGTATTTT.